The present entry profiles one TCR beta chain with its context. The antigen is unknown. This sample stems from a study of T cells in tuberculosis. Study-wide context: IGRA-negative adolescents, IGRA-positive adolescents with latent tuberculosis and adults with active tuberculosis formed this South African cohort.

V lost 1 base and J lost 5; bases outside the gene matches: 7. The CDR3 runs to 15 residues. Germline loops: CDR1 MGHRA, CDR2 YSYEKL. TCRdb's copy holds only in-frame clones and misses some; the assay was immunoSEQ multiplex PCR. The table records roughly 30,000 clones, about 84% of them present only once. Findings of the study overall: GMM-specific TCRs were nearer to active tuberculosis alpha repertoires, suggesting expansion.

The time point denotes: new active TB diagnosis, blood taken before or within 7 days of starting treatment. Sequenced here: PBMCs, sampled at tuberculosis diagnosis. The genes are TRBV4-1 and TRBJ1-2; 7 bases fit TRBD1. The sequence came from an adult with tuberculosis. CDR3: CASSQGAPGGYGYTF. For the CDR3, the DNA is TGCGCCAGCAGCCAAGGTGCTCCAGGGGGTTATGGCTACACCTTC.